The 2 T cell receptor beta chains presented below share a single source sample, sequenced in a study of T cells in Graves' hyperthyroidism and ophthalmopathy. Amplification of TCR beta CDR3 regions was performed using RNA transcripts as template. The HTBI primer set was used in a first-round RT-PCR of the TCR CDR3. One entry per CDR3 protein, called by TCRdb with MiXCR from the multiplex PCR reads. The sample shows approximately 420,000 distinct CDR3 sequences, approximately 13% of them seen only once. The sample taken for sequencing was blood. The receptors shown here come from a young woman with Graves' hyperthyroidism.

This clonotype appeared many times. V usage is TRBV20-1 and J usage is TRBJ1-5; the D is unclear. The CDR3 contains 11 residues. V dropped 6 bases and J dropped 12 bases, with 15 bases sitting between them. The V gene's germline CDR1 is DFQATT and CDR2 SNEGSKA (reference sequence). The CDR3 here is CSATDPDHQHF. The CDR3 DNA reads as TGCAGTGCAACCGACCCGGATCACCAGCATTTT.

This clonotype was seen at least ten times. The gene calls are TRBV11-1 and TRBJ1-2; 9 bases match TRBD1. Trimming took 5 bases from V and 3 from J; bases not matched to a gene: 4. From germline, CDR1 is SGHAT and CDR2 FQDESV (reference sequence). CDR3 size: 14 residues. The CDR3 sequence is CASSAGTGHYGYTF. DNA for the CDR3: TGTGCCAGCAGCGCCGGGACAGGGCACTATGGCTACACCTTC.